A single sample is the source of the 10 T cell receptor beta chains below, sequenced in a study of T cell changes during pregnancy in multiple sclerosis. The table came from immunoSEQ multiplex PCR; TCRdb's copy has only in-frame clones and leaves some out. The sample holds 40,000 to 50,000 clones; 85% to 95% are singletons and the top ten take 6.5% to 7.5%. Sequences were derived from CD8+ T cells from peripheral blood mononuclear cells, sampled in the third trimester of pregnancy. These receptors were obtained from a female donor with multiple sclerosis, enrolled in a pregnancy study.

This chain uses TRBV28 with TRBJ1-4, with TRBD1 matching over 9 bases. J gave up 8 bases and V 6 bases, and 10 bases lay outside the gene matches. This CDR3 has 15 amino acids. Germline V CDR1 and CDR2: MDHEN, SYDVKM. The CDR3 loop reads CASSIQGALFEKLFF. The CDR3 bases are TGTGCCAGCAGCATACAGGGGGCGCTTTTCGAAAAACTGTTTTTT.

This chain's CDR3 is CASKTPGNYGYTF. The CDR3, as DNA: TGTGCCAGCAAAACCCCGGGGAACTATGGCTACACCTTC. The V gene is TRBV5-4, the J gene TRBJ1-2; no clear D. Trimming shortened V by 6 bases and J by 2 bases, and 11 bases separated the two germline ends. This CDR3 comprises 13 residues. CDR1 and CDR2 from the germline V gene are SGHNT and YYREEE (reference sequence).

This chain joins TRBV27 and TRBJ1-2, with D perhaps TRBD1 (6 bases). The V end was cut by 0 bases, the J end by 4 bases, with 9 bases between. CDR1 MNHEY and CDR2 SMNVEV come from the germline V gene (reference sequence). The CDR3 runs to 14 residues. The CDR3 spells CASSLSQGTYGYTF. CDR3 in DNA: TGTGCCAGCAGTTTATCACAGGGTACCTATGGCTACACCTTC.

The CDR3 DNA sequence: TGCGCCAGCAGCTTCCCTCCAGGGGGCGCCGGGCGTGGCTACACCTTC. Residues: CASSFPPGGAGRGYTF. The chain is built from TRBV5-1 and TRBJ1-2; 8 bases fit TRBD1. CDR3 length: 16 residues. Germline trimming cut 2 bases from V and 7 bases from J; bases unmatched to any gene: 13. Germline V gene data show CDR1 as SGHRS and CDR2 as YFSETQ. The entire variable domain, with the rest obtained from reference TRBV5-1 and TRBJ1-2, is as follows: KAGVTQTPRYLIKTRGQQVTLSCSPISGHRSVSWYQQTPGQGLQFLFEYFSETQRNKGNFPGRFSGRQFSNSRSEMNVSTLELGDSALYLCASSFPPGGAGRGYTFGSGTRLTVV.

The chain has TRBV6-5 and TRBJ2-7; 7 bases agree with TRBD1. Germline loops: CDR1 MNHEY, CDR2 SVGAGI. The CDR3 sequence is 11 residues long. Trimming removed 7 bases from V and 3 bases from J; junction bases left unmatched: 0. In DNA, the CDR3 is TGTGCCAGCACAGGGGGCTACGAGCAGTACTTC. It specifies CASTGGYEQYF.

J is TRBJ1-2 and V is TRBV2; D uncertain. V was cut by 4 bases and J by 4 bases, with 10 bases left in between. The CDR3 is 13 amino acids. Germline V gives CDR1 SNHLY, CDR2 FYNNEI. CDR3 region: CASSGVAGYGYTF. The CDR3 DNA sequence: TGTGCCAGCAGTGGAGTAGCGGGCTATGGCTACACCTTC.

The V call is TRBV7-2, the J call TRBJ2-2; 13 nucleotides align to TRBD2. The junction had 9 bases not matched to a gene; V was cut back by 6 bases and J by 8 bases. Germline CDR1 is SGHTA and CDR2 is FQGNSA. The CDR3 runs 16 residues. CDR3 bases: TGTGCCAGCAGGAAATTCGGGACTAGCGGGGAAGGGGAGCTGTTTTTT. Translation gives CASRKFGTSGEGELFF. Complete variable domain (other parts from reference TRBV7-2 and TRBJ2-2): GAGVSQSPSNKVTEKGKDVELRCDPISGHTALYWYRQSLGQGLEFLIYFQGNSAPDKSGLPSDRFSAERTGGSVSTLTIQRTQQEDSAVYLCASRKFGTSGEGELFFGEGSRLTVL.

Concerning this clone: Compared with germline, one end of the junction differs, possibly owing to a read error. The chain carries TRBV13 and TRBJ2-1; maybe TRBD2 (5 bases). The length of the CDR3 is 13 residues. The germline CDR1 and CDR2 sequences are PRHDT and FYEKMQ (reference sequence). CDR3 in amino acids: CASSLGGFHEQFF. CDR3 nucleotides: TGTGCCAGCAGCCTAGGCGGGTTCCATGAGCAGTTCTTC.

The chain recombines TRBV4-1 with TRBJ2-4; D is perhaps TRBD1 (6 bases). The CDR3 totals 16 residues. The germline V and J ends were trimmed by 0 bases and 7 bases, with 16 bases remaining between them. In germline, CDR1 is MGHRA, CDR2 YSYEKL. The CDR3 nucleotides read TGCGCCAGCAGCCAAGAAACAGGGAACGTTTACAACATTCAGTACTTC. It specifies CASSQETGNVYNIQYF.

The chain links TRBV28 to TRBJ1-5, with 9 bases matching TRBD1. This CDR3 region has 15 residues. Trimming cost V 4 bases and J 6 bases; bases outside gene matches: 7. Germline V CDR1 and CDR2: MDHEN, SYDVKM. The CDR3 loop is CASSSSGQGFQPQHF. The CDR3 DNA sequence: TGTGCCAGCAGTTCCTCGGGACAGGGCTTTCAGCCCCAGCATTTT.